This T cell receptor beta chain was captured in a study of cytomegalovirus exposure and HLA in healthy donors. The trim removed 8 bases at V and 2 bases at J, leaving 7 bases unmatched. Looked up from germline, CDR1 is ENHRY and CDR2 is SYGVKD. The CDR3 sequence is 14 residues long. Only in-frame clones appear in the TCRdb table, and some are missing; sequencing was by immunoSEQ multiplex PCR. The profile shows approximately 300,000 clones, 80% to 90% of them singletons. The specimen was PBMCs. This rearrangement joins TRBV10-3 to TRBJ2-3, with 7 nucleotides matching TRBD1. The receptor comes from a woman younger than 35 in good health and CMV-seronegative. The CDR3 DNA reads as TGTGCCATCGGCGACAGGGTGTTCACAGATACGCAGTATTTT. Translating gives CAIGDRVFTDTQYF.